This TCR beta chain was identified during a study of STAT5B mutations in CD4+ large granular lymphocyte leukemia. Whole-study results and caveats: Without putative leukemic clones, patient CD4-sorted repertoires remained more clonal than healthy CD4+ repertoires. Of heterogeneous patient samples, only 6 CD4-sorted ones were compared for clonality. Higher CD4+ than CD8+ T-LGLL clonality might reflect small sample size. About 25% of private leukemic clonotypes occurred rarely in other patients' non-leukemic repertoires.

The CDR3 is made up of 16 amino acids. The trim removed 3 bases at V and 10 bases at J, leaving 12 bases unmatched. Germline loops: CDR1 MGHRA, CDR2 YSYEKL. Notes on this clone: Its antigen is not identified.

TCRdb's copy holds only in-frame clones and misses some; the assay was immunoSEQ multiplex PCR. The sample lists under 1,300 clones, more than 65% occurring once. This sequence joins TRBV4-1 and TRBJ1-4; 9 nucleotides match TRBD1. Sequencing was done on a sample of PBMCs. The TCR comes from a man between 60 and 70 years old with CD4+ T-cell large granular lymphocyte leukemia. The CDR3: CASSHGEGTGFGKLFF. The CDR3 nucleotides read TGCGCCAGCAGCCACGGGGAGGGGACAGGGTTTGGAAAACTGTTTTTT.